This entry lists 11 T cell receptor beta chains sequenced from one sample in a study of blood T cell repertoires in COVID-19. Measured with immunoSEQ multiplex PCR; TCRdb has only the in-frame clones, and not every one. Among some 250,000 clones listed, approximately 83% were seen once. The sample was peripheral blood. The receptor set was obtained from a man aged 45-65 years with active or convalescent COVID-19.

V and J are TRBV5-6 and TRBJ2-5, with TRBD2 matching 9 bases. The trim removed 4 bases at V and 5 bases at J, leaving 6 bases unmatched. The length of the CDR3 is 14 residues. Germline CDR1 and CDR2: SGHDT and YYEEEE. CDR3 nucleotide sequence: TGTGCCAGCAGCCCTTCTAGCGGGGTGGAGACCCAGTACTTC. Its translation: CASSPSSGVETQYF. Using reference TRBV5-6 and TRBJ2-5 for the parts outside the CDR3, the full variable domain is DAGVTQSPTHLIKTRGQQVTLRCSPKSGHDTVSWYQQALGQGPQFIFQYYEEEERQRGNFPDRFSGHQFPNYSSELNVNALLLGDSALYLCASSPSSGVETQYFGPGTRLLVL.

The V gene is TRBV7-7, the J gene TRBJ2-1, with a tentative D call TRBD1 (5 bases). CDR3 length: 17 residues. The ends were cut back, 5 bases at V and 0 bases at J, with 17 bases in the middle. Looked up from germline, CDR1 is SSHAT and CDR2 is FNYEAQ (reference sequence). This CDR3 reads CASSPFSQGSSYNEQFF. The CDR3 nucleotides read TGTGCCAGCAGCCCCTTCTCCCAGGGCAGCTCCTACAATGAGCAGTTCTTC.

The gene calls are TRBV7-7 and TRBJ2-7; a weak D match, TRBD1 (5 bases). The CDR3 totals 14 residues. The germline V and J ends were trimmed by 4 bases and 2 bases, with 12 bases remaining between them. Germline CDR1 and CDR2: SSHAT and FNYEAQ (reference sequence). CDR3 residues: CASSSRQRPYEQYF. The CDR3 DNA follows: TGTGCCAGCAGCTCAAGACAGCGACCCTACGAGCAGTACTTC.

The CDR3 here is CASSLRLAGGIEQYF. The CDR3 DNA follows: TGTGCCAGCAGCTTGCGACTAGCGGGGGGGATCGAGCAGTACTTC. The V gene is TRBV5-6, the J gene TRBJ2-7; 14 bases fit TRBD2. Germline V gene sequence: CDR1 SGHDT, CDR2 YYEEEE. This CDR3 has 15 amino acids. V dropped 1 base and J dropped 6; count of bases not matched to a gene: 3.

The chain uses TRBV18 and TRBJ2-6; D is ambiguous. CDR1 is KGHSH, CDR2 LQKENI, per germline. Trimming stripped 1 base from V and 1 base from J, with 11 bases between. The CDR3 runs 17 residues. CDR3 DNA sequence: TGTGCCAGCTCACCACGCGGCCCGCAATCTGGGGCCAACGTCCTGACTTTC. Translated, it gives CASSPRGPQSGANVLTF. The full variable domain, with the rest looked up from reference TRBV18 and TRBJ2-6, is NAGVMQNPRHLVRRRGQEARLRCSPMKGHSHVYWYRQLPEEGLKFMVYLQKENIIDESGMPKERFSAEFPKEGPSILRIQQVVRGDSAAYFCASSPRGPQSGANVLTFGAGSRLTVL.

This chain connects TRBV6-5 to TRBJ2-7, with D unclear. V lost 7 bases, J lost 0 bases, and 4 bases lay in between. CDR1 and CDR2 from the germline V gene are MNHEY and SVGAGI. The CDR3 is 11 amino acids. The CDR3 loop is CASTNSYEQYF. Written as DNA, the CDR3 is TGTGCCAGCACCAACTCCTACGAGCAGTACTTC.

Points on this clone: This same CDR3 is encoded by further DNA sequences in the sample. The chain carries TRBV19 and TRBJ1-1; D ambiguous. With 4 bases removed from V and 0 bases from J, the gap between germline ends came to 9 bases. The CDR3 runs to 14 residues. The V gene's germline CDR1 is LNHDA and CDR2 SQIVND (reference sequence). This chain's CDR3 is CASSSGLMNTEAFF. The CDR3 DNA reads TGTGCCAGTAGTAGTGGGCTTATGAACACTGAAGCTTTCTTT.

This clone has only one observation. The chain is built from TRBV5-5 and TRBJ2-5, with 9 bases fitting TRBD2. Trimming took 4 bases from V and 4 from J; bases not matched to a gene: 2. CDR3 length: 13 residues. The germline V gene encodes CDR1 SGHKS and CDR2 YYEKEE (reference sequence). CDR3 in amino acids: CASSASGAETQYF. The CDR3 coding sequence is TGTGCCAGCAGCGCTAGCGGGGCAGAGACCCAGTACTTC.

This clone has just one count. The V gene is TRBV2, the J gene TRBJ1-5; 10 bases match TRBD1. V lost 0 bases to trimming and J lost 3 bases; unmatched junction nucleotides: 5. There are 17 residues in the CDR3. Germline-derived CDR1 and CDR2 are SNHLY and FYNNEI. In DNA, the CDR3 is TGTGCCAGCAGTGAAGCGAGGGGGACAGGGGTCAATCAGCCCCAGCATTTT. It codes for CASSEARGTGVNQPQHF.

The chain combines TRBV10-3 with TRBJ1-1, with D perhaps TRBD1 (6 bases). The CDR3 has 14 amino acids. The germline CDR1 and CDR2 sequences are ENHRY and SYGVKD. Trimming shortened V by 3 bases and J by 3 bases, and 11 bases separated the two germline ends. The CDR3 here is CAISDGGAYTEAFF. As DNA, the CDR3 is TGTGCCATCAGTGACGGGGGGGCCTACACTGAAGCTTTCTTT.

V is TRBV30 and J is TRBJ1-3; 9 bases are shared with TRBD1. In germline, CDR1 is GTSNPN, CDR2 SVGIG (reference sequence). This CDR3 is built from 15 residues. V gave up 4 bases and J gave up 0 bases; unmatched junction bases: 4. CDR3 protein: CAWKRQGGSGNTIYF. The CDR3 DNA sequence: TGTGCCTGGAAGAGACAGGGGGGCTCTGGAAACACCATATATTTT.